A selection of T cell receptor beta chains follows, all from one sample in a study of T cell changes during pregnancy in multiple sclerosis. Produced via immunoSEQ multiplex PCR; TCRdb's table is partial and in-frame only. The sample has tens of thousands of clones, over 80% seen once; the top ten hold around 0.5%. The sample here was CD4+ T cells from peripheral blood mononuclear cells, taken after pregnancy. These TCRs come from a female donor with multiple sclerosis, enrolled in a pregnancy study. Both conserved end residues are part of each CDR3. The order of the fields is V gene, CDR3 length, CDR3 protein.

>TRBV7-3|13
CASSLTGAGELFF
>TRBV7-9|15
CASTPIPASETGYTF
>TRBV7-9|18
CASSSGAGALSLNTEAFF
>TRBV28|15
CASSLSLVATNEQFF
>TRBV28|16
CASSILFSRSNQPQHF
>TRBV28|14
CASSSDRVRQPQHF
>TRBV6-6|12
CATRGGPYEQYF
>TRBV5-8|13
CASSLSRAGGYTF
>TRBV9|17
CASSVKTSGRFQETQYF
>TRBV7-9|14
CASSSYRGIYEQYF
>TRBV27|11
CASSSTNEQFF
>TRBV29-1|15
CSVRFGGIGTDTQYF
>TRBV19|14
CASSIEGANTEAFF
>TRBV28|16
CASSTPTSGRGAEQFF
>TRBV5-4|16
CASSLELASSYNEQFF
>TRBV29-1|15
CSVARGQGNTDTQYF
>TRBV6-5|13
CASRGTAGGKLFF
>TRBV11-3|17
CASSPQLLGAQRVTQYF
>TRBV9|15
CASSDRTGGRYGYTF
>TRBV9|17
CASSGDVGGVSGNTIYF
>TRBV25-1|17
CASRGSLGGATNEKLFF
>TRBV5-1|14
CASSAKQGDNEQFF
>TRBV28|14
CASSVGTGIYGYTF
>TRBV5-1|15
CASSPQGTGGTEAFF
>TRBV7-9|15
CASSTSGRRADTQYF
>TRBV27|13
CASSLSRDQPQHF
>TRBV27|16
CASSPPGSRSYNEQFF
>TRBV7-2|14
CASSVGGDRKKLFF
>TRBV7-2|13
CASGTGRPYEQYF
>TRBV7-2|17
CASSSNPPRRGSDTQYF
>TRBV5-6|15
CASRATSAVQETQYF
>TRBV19|16
CASSKRDRGYTGELFF
>TRBV9|13
CASSPSGSPEQYF
>TRBV7-2|14
CASSLLGGLGEQYF
>TRBV18|15
CASSPPTGGGYEQFF
>TRBV5-1|14
CARPTDRRGGEAFF
>TRBV7-2|13
CASSFSRNTEAFF
>TRBV19|14
CASSTSGGTDTQYF
>TRBV7-2|15
CASSPPGTVTYEQYF
>TRBV6-5|15
CASSYLGGKNGELFF
>TRBV2|16
CASSDGRQANTGELFF
>TRBV5-4|15
CASSLSGRAFDEQFF
>TRBV28|15
CAIELAGGHTGELFF
>TRBV27|15
CASSRDTLGNQPQHF
>TRBV4-3|15
CASSQDTGGGQPQHF
>TRBV14|15
CASSQESLAGYEQYF
>TRBV2|11
CARNMNTEAFF
>TRBV29-1|16
CSVVVPTSGQTDTQYF
>TRBV6-5|14
CATAQGGIDYGYTF
>TRBV19|14
CASSIAGGPHEQFF
>TRBV7-2|16
CASSLGQGMTNYGYTF
>TRBV28|18
CASSLSRAVPRGTGELFF
>TRBV4-2|17
CASSQGLTGTGFWGYTF
>TRBV9|15
CASSVAGAGTGELFF
>TRBV7-2|14
CASSLEGVNTEAFF